A single TCR beta chain is shown here with its context. This specimen belongs to a study of blood T cell repertoires in COVID-19. About the research overall: From T cells, B-cell-depleted T cells, or PBMCs came the material, which was cDNA or gDNA.

Using immunoSEQ multiplex PCR, the repertoire was profiled, and TCRdb retains in-frame clones only, with some absent. The data show hundreds of thousands of clones, roughly 87% seen once. Symptom resolution, clearance, or two negative PCRs marked the recovered donors of Cohort 3. CDR3 size: 13 residues. Germline V lookup: CDR1 MGHDK, CDR2 SYGVNS. The trim removed 3 bases at V and 9 bases at J, leaving 5 bases unmatched. The chain is built from TRBV25-1 and TRBJ2-1; 7 bases fit TRBD1. Source material: PBMCs or T cells enriched from blood (not recorded which). The clonotype originates from a woman under 30 who had recovered from COVID-19. The CDR3 loop is CASSEIDRAEQFF. CDR3 DNA: TGTGCCAGCAGTGAGATAGACAGGGCTGAGCAGTTCTTC.